This T cell receptor (beta chain) was sequenced in a study of blood T cell repertoires in COVID-19. About the research overall: PBMCs, B-cell-depleted T cells, or T cells were the source of the cDNA or gDNA that made up the material.

Sequenced by immunoSEQ multiplex PCR; TCRdb stores in-frame clones only, minus some. The data show 15,000 to 16,000 clones, under 85% seen once. This clone was observed a few times. Sequencing input: peripheral blood. This sequence was found in a man between 65 and 80 years old with active or convalescent COVID-19.

In DNA, the CDR3 is TGCGCCAGCAGTTTGTCGGGACACTACACAGATACGCAGTATTTT. This gives the protein CASSLSGHYTDTQYF. This rearrangement joins TRBV5-1 to TRBJ2-3, with a weak D call TRBD1 (6 bases). Trimming took off 5 bases at V and 2 bases at J, with 15 bases between the two ends. Per the germline V gene, CDR1 is SGHRS and CDR2 is YFSETQ. The CDR3 contains 15 residues.